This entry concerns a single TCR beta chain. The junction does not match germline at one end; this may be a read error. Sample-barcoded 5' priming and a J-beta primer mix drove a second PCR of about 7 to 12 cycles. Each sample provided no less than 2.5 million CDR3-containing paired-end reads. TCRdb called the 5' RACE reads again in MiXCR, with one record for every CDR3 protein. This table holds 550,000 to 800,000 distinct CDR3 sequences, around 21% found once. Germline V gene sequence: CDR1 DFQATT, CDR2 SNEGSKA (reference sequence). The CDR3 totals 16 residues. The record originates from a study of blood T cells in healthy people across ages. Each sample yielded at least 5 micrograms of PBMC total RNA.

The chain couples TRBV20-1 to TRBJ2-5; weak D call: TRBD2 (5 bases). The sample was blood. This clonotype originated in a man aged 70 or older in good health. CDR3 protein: CSANLRAGSLYDLMNF. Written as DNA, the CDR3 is TGCAGTGCTAACCTCCGGGCGGGCAGCCTCTACGACCTTATGAACTTC.